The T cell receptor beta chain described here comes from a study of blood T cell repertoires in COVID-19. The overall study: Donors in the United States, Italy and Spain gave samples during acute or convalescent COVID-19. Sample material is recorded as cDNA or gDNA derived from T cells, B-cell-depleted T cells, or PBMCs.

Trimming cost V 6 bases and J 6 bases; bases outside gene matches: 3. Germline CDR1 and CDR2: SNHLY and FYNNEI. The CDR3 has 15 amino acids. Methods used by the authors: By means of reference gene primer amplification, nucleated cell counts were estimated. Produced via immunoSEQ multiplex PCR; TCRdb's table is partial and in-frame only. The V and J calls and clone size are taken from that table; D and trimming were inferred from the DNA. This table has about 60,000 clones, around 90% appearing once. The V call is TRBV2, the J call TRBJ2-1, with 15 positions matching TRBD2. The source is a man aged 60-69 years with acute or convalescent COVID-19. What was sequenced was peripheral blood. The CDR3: CASSGLAGGSNEQFF. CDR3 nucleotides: TGTGCCAGCAGCGGACTAGCGGGAGGGAGCAATGAGCAGTTCTTC.